Following are 14 T cell receptor beta chains from one sample sequenced in a study of read filtering for tumor transcriptome and immune sequencing (dated by TCRdb to 2018 to 2021). The instrument was an Illumina HiSeq 4000. Starting from 350 to 450 ng RNA, TCR libraries were constructed with the Immunoverse kit using molecular barcoded adaptors that cover the alpha/delta and beta/gamma chains. The public reads were run again by TCRdb, first through fastp at Q25 and then through MiXCR, and only productive beta chains were kept. A single entry per CDR3 protein holds the most common genes and DNA from its merged rows. The sample table shows fewer than 50,000 distinct CDR3 sequences, and roughly 15% are seen once. The ten largest clones represent about 30% of the sample. Sample: a population of CD138-negative cells sorted from bone marrow. Interpreted using the paper, the cell subset or site label stands for: bone marrow mononuclear cells depleted of CD138+ plasma/myeloma cells by negative magnetic selection. The receptor source for this set is a donor aged 40 or over with multiple myeloma.

To note about this clonotype: A much larger clone sits a single nucleotide away, making a read error possible. The rearrangement joins TRBV20-1 to TRBJ2-2; D is unresolved. From germline, CDR1 is DFQATT and CDR2 SNEGSKA (reference sequence). The CDR3 length is 13 residues. For the CDR3, the DNA is TGCAGTGCCTCTATCGACACCACCGAGGAGCTGTTTTTT. It encodes CSASIDTTEELFF.

This clonotype has just a few counts. This sequence joins TRBV11-1 and TRBJ2-5; either TRBD1 or TRBD2 may supply D (5 bases each). V was cut by 4 bases and J by 7 bases, with 16 bases left in between. Per the germline V gene, CDR1 is SGHAT and CDR2 is FQDESV (reference sequence). This CDR3 region has 14 residues. The CDR3 DNA is TGTGCCAGCAGCTCCGGGACCACGCCGGGGACCCAGTACTTC. This sequence encodes CASSSGTTPGTQYF.

This clonotype was seen more than once but under ten times. This likely reflects a read error, since a far larger clone is one base away. Likely a read error: the CDR3 ends without its conserved phenylalanine or tryptophan. The rearrangement links TRBV7-6 to TRBJ1-2; D possibly corresponds to TRBD1 (6 bases). Trimming took off 8 bases at V and 4 bases at J, with 14 bases between the two ends. CDR1 is SGHVS, CDR2 FNYEAQ, per germline. This CDR3 spans 13 amino acids. The CDR3 sequence is CASRAGAFYGYTL. The CDR3 DNA reads as TGTGCCAGCCGTGCGGGGGCCTTCTATGGCTACACCCTC.

Details on this clonotype: A much larger clone differs by one base, so this may be a read error. The V and J genes are TRBV2 and TRBJ2-7, with D maybe TRBD1 (6 bases). V was pared by 6 bases and J by 6 bases, with 18 bases between. Germline V CDR1 and CDR2: SNHLY, FYNNEI. This CDR3 is built from 14 residues. This CDR3 reads CASRAGAGETEQYF. The CDR3 nucleotides are TGTGCCAGCAGAGCCGGGGCAGGGGAAACCGAGCAGTACTTC.

For this clonotype: This clone may be a read error of a much larger clone one base away. The J gene is TRBJ2-4, the V gene TRBV4-1; 13 bases align to TRBD2. This CDR3 has 16 residues. V lost 4 bases to trimming and J lost 7 bases; unmatched junction nucleotides: 7. CDR1 is MGHRA and CDR2 is YSYEKL in the germline V gene. As DNA, the CDR3 is TGCGCCAGCAGCCTAGGACTAGCGGGAGAGCCGAACATTCAGTACTTC. This gives the protein CASSLGLAGEPNIQYF.

This clonotype has at least ten counts. CDR3 nucleotide sequence: TGCGCCAGCAGCCCCCAGGGCTACGAGCAGTACTTC. This gives the protein CASSPQGYEQYF. The rearrangement links TRBV5-1 to TRBJ2-7, with TRBD1 as a possible D gene (5 bases). The V gene lost 4 bases and the J gene lost 3 bases, with 8 bases spanning the gap. This CDR3 has 12 residues. Germline lookup yields CDR1 SGHRS and CDR2 YFSETQ.

To note about this clonotype: A single base is all that separates this from a far larger clone, so a read error is likely. V usage is TRBV4-1 and J usage is TRBJ2-1; D remains unclear. The CDR3 totals 16 residues. Per the germline V gene, CDR1 is MGHRA and CDR2 is YSYEKL. Here the CDR3 DNA reads TGCGTCAGCAGCCAAGATGCGGCAGTCTCTTACAATGAGCAGTTCTTC. It translates to CVSSQDAAVSYNEQFF.

The V gene is TRBV3-1, the J gene TRBJ2-2; 9 bases align to TRBD2. The CDR3 is 17 residues long. Trimming took 4 bases from V and 5 from J; bases not matched to a gene: 11. Germline CDR1 reads LGHDT; CDR2 reads YNNKEL (reference sequence). CDR3 nucleotides: TGTGCCAGCAGCCTACGTGGAGGTAGCGGGAGAACCGGGGAGCTGTTTTTT. Translated: CASSLRGGSGRTGELFF.

This clonotype has at least ten counts. The rearrangement uses TRBV2 and TRBJ1-2; D is perhaps TRBD1 (5 bases). The germline V gene has CDR1 SNHLY and CDR2 FYNNEI. The CDR3 spans 13 residues. Trimming shortened V by 8 bases and J by 4 bases, and 14 bases separated the two germline ends. In DNA form, the CDR3 reads TGTGCCAGCGGATTGACAGTTGGCTATGGCTACACCTTC. Amino acid sequence: CASGLTVGYGYTF.

Ten or more counts support this clonotype. The chain carries TRBV20-1 and TRBJ2-1; no clear D. The V gene's germline CDR1 is DFQATT and CDR2 SNEGSKA (reference sequence). This CDR3 region has 14 residues. The V gene lost 3 bases and the J gene lost 3 bases, with 12 bases spanning the gap. This chain's CDR3 is CSASHRDHYNEQFF. CDR3 DNA sequence: TGCAGTGCTAGTCACCGTGACCACTACAATGAGCAGTTCTTC.

This clonotype was recorded many times. This chain joins TRBV7-8 and TRBJ2-2, with 8 bases identical to TRBD1. Germline V gene lookup returns CDR1 SGHVS and CDR2 FQNEAQ. V dropped 9 bases and J dropped 5; count of bases not matched to a gene: 11. The CDR3 is made up of 15 amino acids. CDR3 region: CASQAYRQGTGELFF. The CDR3, as DNA: TGTGCCAGTCAAGCTTACCGACAGGGGACCGGGGAGCTGTTTTTT.

This clonotype was seen ten or more times. V gene TRBV5-1 combines with J gene TRBJ2-2; 8 bases match TRBD1. This CDR3 region has 15 residues. J gave up 7 bases and V 2 bases, and 7 bases lay outside the gene matches. Germline lookup yields CDR1 SGHRS and CDR2 YFSETQ. CDR3 sequence: CASSFQGALGGELFF. Written as DNA, the CDR3 is TGCGCCAGCAGCTTTCAGGGGGCGCTCGGCGGGGAGCTGTTTTTT.

The J gene is TRBJ2-1, the V gene TRBV2; maybe TRBD1 (6 bases). CDR1 and CDR2 from the germline V gene are SNHLY and FYNNEI. The CDR3 totals 13 residues. With 5 bases removed from V and 5 bases from J, the gap between germline ends came to 10 bases. CDR3 sequence reads: CASSRTANNEQFF. DNA for the CDR3: TGTGCCAGCAGTCGGACAGCCAACAATGAGCAGTTCTTC.

This clonotype was picked up many times. The CDR3 bases are TGTGCCAGCAAAGAGTGGACGGAGACGAACACCGGGGAGCTGTTTTTT. As protein: CASKEWTETNTGELFF. V gene TRBV6-1 combines with J gene TRBJ2-2, with D hard to call. The CDR3 extends over 16 amino acids. Trimming left V 7 bases short and J 0 bases short, with 15 bases between. Germline CDR1 and CDR2: MNHNS and SASEGT.